This T cell receptor (beta chain) was sequenced during a study of cytomegalovirus exposure and HLA in healthy donors. Study background: A prior study identified 110 million or so unique TCR beta sequences from some 180 million T cells. Around 77 million unique TCRs from HLA-typed donors made up an early data release. General study points: The study reported that TCR beta sequences accurately predicted HLA-A and HLA-B alleles in most subjects.

J was trimmed by 6 bases and V by 4 bases; bases with no gene match: 13. CDR3 size: 15 residues. Germline V lookup: CDR1 SGDLS, CDR2 YYNGEE. A remark on this clone: The antigen remains undetermined.

The PCR used 60 Vbeta and 13 Jbeta primers. TCRdb's table, derived via immunoSEQ multiplex PCR, lists solely in-frame clones and lacks some. The table includes roughly 90,000 clones, more than 80% detected once. The clonotype originates from a man between 18 and 35 years old in good health and CMV-seronegative. The rearrangement links TRBV9 to TRBJ2-7; 7 nucleotides align to TRBD2. The material sequenced was PBMCs. Written as DNA, the CDR3 is TGTGCCAGCAGCCCCGGGACTACCAGTCCTCGCGAGCAGTACTTC. It specifies CASSPGTTSPREQYF.